What follows describes a single TCR beta chain. Its target is not known. These data come from a study of T cells after yellow fever vaccination. Study in general: Fractions containing few cells were prepared with SMART-Seq v4 Ultra Low Input.

Study-wide findings and caveats: The bulk population could contribute abundant contaminating clonotypes to FACS-sorted repertoires. Subsequent to the booster, the majority of primary-vaccination clones reappeared (less than 97% CD4, 88% CD8).

Production of TCR cDNA was by 5'RACE template switching, which also added a universal primer site and UMIs. MiXCR was run by TCRdb on the 5' RACE reads, yielding one entry per CDR3 protein. This table holds 500,000 to 650,000 distinct CDR3 sequences, roughly 14% found once. The CDR3 is 14 amino acids. V was trimmed by 6 bases and J by 7 bases, leaving 16 bases between them. The chain has TRBV12-3 or TRBV12-4 and TRBJ2-1, with D possibly matching TRBD2 (6 bases). This sequence originates from a man between 25 and 39 years old who received the YFV17D yellow fever vaccine. The sample was PBMCs, taken on the day of the yellow fever booster vaccination. The CDR3 region is CASSASSVGNEQFF. CDR3 in DNA: TGTGCCAGCAGCGCCTCTAGCGTCGGTAATGAGCAGTTCTTC.